The 16 T cell receptor beta chains below were found in one sample sequenced in a study of T cells in Graves' hyperthyroidism and ophthalmopathy. Amplified TCR beta CDR3 regions came from RNA transcripts. Initially, a first-round RT-PCR of the TCR CDR3 employed the HTBI primer set. TCRdb reprocessed the multiplex PCR reads with MiXCR, giving one entry per CDR3 protein. The sample has 350,000 to 400,000 distinct CDR3 sequences, 14% to 15% seen once; the top ten hold about 33%. Sample: blood. Receptors were obtained from a woman in her 30s with Graves' hyperthyroidism.

This clonotype appeared many times. At one boundary the junction diverges from the germline segment, which might be a read error. The rearrangement links TRBV11-2 to TRBJ1-1; D is unresolved. Germline CDR1 SGHAT, CDR2 FQNNGV. The CDR3 totals 14 residues. DNA for the CDR3: TGTGCCAGCAGCTTAGCACAAGTGAACACTAAAGCTTTCTTT. Protein sequence: CASSLAQVNTKAFF.

The V gene is TRBV5-1, the J gene TRBJ2-5, with unresolved D. Germline CDR1 reads SGHRS; CDR2 reads YFSETQ. The CDR3 loop spans 13 amino acids. Trimming shortened V by 4 bases and J by 3 bases, and 10 bases separated the two germline ends. The CDR3 nucleotides read TGCGCCAGCAGCGGAACTAATGAAGAGACCCAGTACTTC. It codes for CASSGTNEETQYF. Complete variable domain (other parts from reference TRBV5-1 and TRBJ2-5): KAGVTQTPRYLIKTRGQQVTLSCSPISGHRSVSWYQQTPGQGLQFLFEYFSETQRNKGNFPGRFSGRQFSNSRSEMNVSTLELGDSALYLCASSGTNEETQYFGPGTRLLVL.

This clonotype was seen at least ten times. The genes are TRBV9 and TRBJ2-5; TRBD2 is a possible D gene (5 bases). Germline CDR1 reads SGDLS; CDR2 reads YYNGEE. The CDR3 is 16 amino acids. V was shortened by 2 bases and J by 5 bases, with 19 bases between the two germline ends. CDR3 sequence: CASSVGVGYEWETQYF. The CDR3 bases are TGTGCCAGCAGCGTGGGAGTGGGATACGAGTGGGAGACCCAGTACTTC.

This clonotype occurred many times. The gene calls are TRBV12-3 or TRBV12-4 and TRBJ1-2; tentative D call: TRBD1 (5 bases). Trimming pared 3 bases from V and 0 bases from J, leaving 8 bases between. The CDR3 has 14 amino acids. The CDR3 region has the DNA TGTGCCAGCAGTTTTGGGGCCTCTAACTATGGCTACACCTTC. Translated: CASSFGASNYGYTF.

This clonotype was counted at least ten times. The chain is built from TRBV20-1 and TRBJ2-3; 9 bases fit TRBD1. Looked up from germline, CDR1 is DFQATT and CDR2 is SNEGSKA (reference sequence). CDR3 length: 14 amino acids. J lost 2 bases, V lost 5 bases, and 5 bases had no gene match. The CDR3 loop is CSAPRDRDTDTQYF. The CDR3 DNA reads TGCAGTGCTCCCCGGGACAGGGACACAGATACGCAGTATTTT.

This clonotype was counted between two and nine times. The J gene is TRBJ1-2, the V gene TRBV7-9; D gene uncertain. Between the trimmed V and J ends, which lost 2 bases and 7 bases, there was a span of 11 bases. CDR3 length: 13 amino acids. Germline loops: CDR1 SEHNR, CDR2 FQNEAQ (reference sequence). For the CDR3, the DNA is TGTGCCAGCAGCTTAACAGAAAACCCTGGCTACACCTTC. Translated, it gives CASSLTENPGYTF.

This clonotype was counted many times. This chain uses TRBV3-1 with TRBJ1-2; D gene unclear. V was pared by 5 bases and J by 5 bases, with 12 bases between. There are 13 residues in the CDR3. Per germline, CDR1 LGHDT and CDR2 YNNKEL (reference sequence). The CDR3 is CASSSGPKYGYTF. DNA for the CDR3: TGTGCCAGCAGCTCAGGTCCAAAGTATGGCTACACCTTC.

This clonotype was counted only a few times. The chain has TRBV28 and TRBJ2-5, with TRBD2 matching over 12 bases. The V segment lost 2 bases and the J segment 1 base; nucleotides outside the gene matches: 2. This CDR3 is 16 amino acids long. Germline CDR1 and CDR2: MDHEN and SYDVKM. The DNA for the CDR3 is TGTGCCAGCAGTTTACCTAGCGGGAGGGCCCAAGAGACCCAGTACTTC. As protein: CASSLPSGRAQETQYF.

As to this clonotype: A read error may explain this, as a much larger clone is one base away. The chain carries TRBV2 and TRBJ1-4, with D uncertain. V lost 8 bases to trimming and J lost 5 bases, with 12 bases between them. CDR3 length equals 13 residues. CDR1 and CDR2 from the germline V gene are SNHLY and FYNNEI. The CDR3 spells CASQRAANEKLFF. The DNA for the CDR3 is TGTGCCAGCCAGCGCGCGGCGAATGAAAAACTGTTTTTT.

There are many counts of this clonotype. The J gene is TRBJ2-3, the V gene TRBV20-1, with 9 bases lining up with TRBD1. The junction had 6 bases not matched to a gene; V was cut back by 4 bases and J by 4 bases. Germline CDR1 DFQATT, CDR2 SNEGSKA (reference sequence). CDR3 length equals 14 residues. CDR3 sequence: CSAIPTGGADTQYF. The DNA of the CDR3 is TGCAGTGCTATCCCGACAGGGGGAGCAGATACGCAGTATTTT.

This clonotype was counted many times. The CDR3, as DNA: TGTGCCAGCACCTCCGCGTTGGGCAATCAGCCCCAGCATTTT. It yields the protein CASTSALGNQPQHF. V gene TRBV2 combines with J gene TRBJ1-5; D gene unclear. Germline CDR1 reads SNHLY; CDR2 reads FYNNEI. V was pared by 7 bases and J by 2 bases, with 12 bases between. The CDR3 has 14 residues.

This clonotype was detected only once. A much larger clonotype is one base distant, so this may be a read error. The chain recombines TRBV6-5 with TRBJ2-1; the D is unclear. Trimming pared 0 bases from V and 8 bases from J, leaving 5 bases between. The CDR3 sequence is 12 residues long. Germline V gives CDR1 MNHEY, CDR2 SVGAGI. The CDR3 sequence: CASSYSIDEQFF. The CDR3 DNA reads as TGTGCCAGCAGTTACTCGATCGATGAGCAGTTCTTC.

This clonotype was counted a few times. The chain recombines TRBV27 with TRBJ2-1; tentatively, D is TRBD2 (6 bases). With 5 bases removed from V and 2 bases from J, the gap between germline ends came to 10 bases. The CDR3 is 14 residues long. Germline V gives CDR1 MNHEY, CDR2 SMNVEV (reference sequence). This CDR3 reads CASSIAGPYNEQFF. CDR3 nucleotide sequence: TGTGCCAGCAGTATTGCGGGACCCTACAATGAGCAGTTCTTC.

J is TRBJ2-7 and V is TRBV29-1; 7 bases are shared with TRBD2. Unmatched junction bases numbered 8, after V lost 4 bases and J lost 5 bases. This CDR3 comprises 13 residues. The germline V gene has CDR1 SQVTM and CDR2 ANQGSEA. This chain's CDR3 is CSVVASGRNEQYF. In DNA, the CDR3 is TGCAGCGTTGTGGCTAGCGGTAGAAACGAGCAGTACTTC.

This clonotype was counted at least ten times. This chain joins TRBV5-6 and TRBJ2-7; the match to TRBD1 covers 7 bases. The V segment lost 3 bases and the J segment 4 bases; nucleotides outside the gene matches: 4. The CDR3 is 13 residues long. CDR1 and CDR2 (germline): SGHDT, YYEEEE. The CDR3 DNA sequence: TGTGCCAGCAGCTCGACAGGGTTTTACGAGCAGTACTTC. The encoded protein is CASSSTGFYEQYF.

The V call is TRBV25-1, the J call TRBJ2-2, with TRBD2 matching 9 bases. The CDR3 contains 15 residues. Germline V gene lookup returns CDR1 MGHDK and CDR2 SYGVNS. V shed 7 bases and J 6 bases; nucleotides not matched to a gene: 9. The CDR3 spells CASKEREAGAGELFF. In nucleotides, the CDR3 is TGTGCCAGCAAGGAGCGGGAGGCGGGGGCCGGGGAGCTGTTTTTT.